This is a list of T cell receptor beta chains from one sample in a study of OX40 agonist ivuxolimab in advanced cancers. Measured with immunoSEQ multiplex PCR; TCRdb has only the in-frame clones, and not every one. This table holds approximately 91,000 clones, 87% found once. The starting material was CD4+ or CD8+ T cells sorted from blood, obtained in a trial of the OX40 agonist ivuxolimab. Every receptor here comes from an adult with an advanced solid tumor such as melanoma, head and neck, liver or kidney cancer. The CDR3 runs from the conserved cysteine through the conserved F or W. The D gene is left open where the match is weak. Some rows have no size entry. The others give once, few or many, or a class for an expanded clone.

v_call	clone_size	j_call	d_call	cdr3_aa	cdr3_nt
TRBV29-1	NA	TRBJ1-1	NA	CSVEGTTGVTEAFF	TGCAGCGTTGAAGGCACAACGGGAGTTACTGAAGCTTTCTTT
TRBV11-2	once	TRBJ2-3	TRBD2	CASSLGAGGVGDTQYF	TGTGCCAGCAGCTTAGGGGCGGGAGGGGTTGGAGATACGCAGTATTTT
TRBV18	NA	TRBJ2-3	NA	CASSIDSPGADTQYF	TGTGCCAGCTCAATCGACAGCCCGGGCGCCGATACGCAGTATTTT
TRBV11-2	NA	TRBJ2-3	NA	CASSLDHTQYF	TGTGCCAGCAGCCTCGATCATACGCAGTATTTT
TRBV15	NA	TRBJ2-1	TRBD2	CATSWTSGSVTVQFF	TGTGCCACCAGCTGGACTAGCGGGAGTGTAACTGTGCAGTTCTTC
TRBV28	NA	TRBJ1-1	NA	CASTGPGTEAFF	TGTGCCAGCACCGGTCCCGGCACTGAAGCTTTCTTT
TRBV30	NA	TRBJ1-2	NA	CAWSVGIGGYTF	TGTGCCTGGAGTGTGGGGATAGGTGGCTACACCTTC
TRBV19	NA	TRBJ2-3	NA	CASSILKGMGTDTQYF	TGTGCCAGTAGTATTTTAAAGGGGATGGGGACAGATACGCAGTATTTT
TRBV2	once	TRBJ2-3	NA	CASSSPGTGGALAGGGLYTQYF	TGTGCCAGCAGTTCCCCCGGGACAGGGGGCGCACTAGCGGGAGGGGGCCTATATACGCAGTATTTT
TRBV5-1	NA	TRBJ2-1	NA	CASSLQGGLQSSYNEQFF	TGCGCCAGCAGCTTGCAAGGGGGACTTCAAAGCTCCTACAATGAGCAGTTCTTC